Many counts were recorded for the clone carrying this T cell receptor beta chain. This sample stems from a study of T cells in Graves' hyperthyroidism and ophthalmopathy. The overall study: It was at initial diagnosis, before any treatment, that peripheral blood was collected.

RNA transcripts served as the template for amplifying TCR beta CDR3 regions. During a first-round RT-PCR of the TCR CDR3, the HTBI primer set was used. TCRdb independently ran MiXCR on the multiplex PCR reads; one entry per CDR3 protein. This sample has a few hundred thousand distinct CDR3 sequences, with roughly 15% found just once. CDR3 length equals 14 residues. Germline-derived CDR1 and CDR2 are KGHSH and LQKENI. V trimming: 8 bases; J trimming: 10 bases; junction bases outside the gene matches: 9. The cohort's ophthalmopathy patients, a group with duration under 3 months, had a Clinical Activity Score of at least 3 and a NOSPECS grade of at least 4. Fresh peripheral blood, roughly 9.6 ml, was the source of the PBMCs.

The receptor was isolated from a woman aged 55-75 years with Graves' ophthalmopathy. Sequenced material: blood. The chain carries TRBV18 and TRBJ1-6, with TRBD1 matching over 9 bases. The CDR3 DNA reads TGTGCCAGCGGATTGGGACAGGGCAACTCACCCCTCCACTTT. Translation gives CASGLGQGNSPLHF.